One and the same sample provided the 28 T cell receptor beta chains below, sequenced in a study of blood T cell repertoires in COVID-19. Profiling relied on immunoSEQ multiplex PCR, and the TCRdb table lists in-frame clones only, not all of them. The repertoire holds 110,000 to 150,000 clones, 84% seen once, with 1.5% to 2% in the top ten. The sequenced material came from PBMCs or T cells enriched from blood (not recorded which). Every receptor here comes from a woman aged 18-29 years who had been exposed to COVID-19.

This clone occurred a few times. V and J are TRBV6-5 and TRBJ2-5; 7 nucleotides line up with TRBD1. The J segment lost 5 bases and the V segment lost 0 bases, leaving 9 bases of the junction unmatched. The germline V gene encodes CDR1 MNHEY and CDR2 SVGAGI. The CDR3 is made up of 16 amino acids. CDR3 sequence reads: CASSYSLLTGRETQYF. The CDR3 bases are TGTGCCAGCAGTTACTCTCTCCTGACAGGGCGGGAGACCCAGTACTTC.

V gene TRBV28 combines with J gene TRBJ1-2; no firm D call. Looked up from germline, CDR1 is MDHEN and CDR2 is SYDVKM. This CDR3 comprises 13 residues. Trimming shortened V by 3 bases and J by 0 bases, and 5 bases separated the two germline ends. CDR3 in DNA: TGTGCCAGCAGTTTTGGGCCTAACTATGGCTACACCTTC. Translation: CASSFGPNYGYTF.

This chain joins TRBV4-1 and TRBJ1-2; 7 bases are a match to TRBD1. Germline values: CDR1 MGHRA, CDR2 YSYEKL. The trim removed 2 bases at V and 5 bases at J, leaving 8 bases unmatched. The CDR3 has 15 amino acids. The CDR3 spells CASSQTTGTAYGYTF. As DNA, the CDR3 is TGCGCCAGCAGCCAAACAACCGGGACAGCGTATGGCTACACCTTC.

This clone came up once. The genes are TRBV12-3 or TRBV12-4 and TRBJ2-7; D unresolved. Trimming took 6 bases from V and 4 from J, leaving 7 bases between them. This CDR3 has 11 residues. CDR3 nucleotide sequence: TGTGCCAGCAGCCACAATTACGAGCAGTACTTC. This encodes CASSHNYEQYF.

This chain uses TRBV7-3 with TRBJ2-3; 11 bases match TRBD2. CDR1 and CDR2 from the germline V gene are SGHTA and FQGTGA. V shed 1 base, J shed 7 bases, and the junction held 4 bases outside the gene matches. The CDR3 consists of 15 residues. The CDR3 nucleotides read TGTGCCAGCAGCTTAATAGCGGGAGGGGGAAATACGCAGTATTTT. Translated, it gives CASSLIAGGGNTQYF. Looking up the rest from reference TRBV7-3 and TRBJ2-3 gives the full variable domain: GAGVSQTPSNKVTEKGKYVELRCDPISGHTALYWYRQSLGQGPEFLIYFQGTGAADDSGLPNDRFFAVRPEGSVSTLKIQRTERGDSAVYLCASSLIAGGGNTQYFGPGTRLTVL.

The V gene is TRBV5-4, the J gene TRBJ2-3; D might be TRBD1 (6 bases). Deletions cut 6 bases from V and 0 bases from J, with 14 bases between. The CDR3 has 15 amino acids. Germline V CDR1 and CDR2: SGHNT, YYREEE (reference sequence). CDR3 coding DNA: TGTGCCAGCAACCCCGGGACACCAAGCACAGATACGCAGTATTTT. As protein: CASNPGTPSTDTQYF. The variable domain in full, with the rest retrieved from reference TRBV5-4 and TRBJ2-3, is ETGVTQSPTHLIKTRGQQVTLRCSSQSGHNTVSWYQQALGQGPQFIFQYYREEENGRGNFPPRFSGLQFPNYSSELNVNALELDDSALYLCASNPGTPSTDTQYFGPGTRLTVL.

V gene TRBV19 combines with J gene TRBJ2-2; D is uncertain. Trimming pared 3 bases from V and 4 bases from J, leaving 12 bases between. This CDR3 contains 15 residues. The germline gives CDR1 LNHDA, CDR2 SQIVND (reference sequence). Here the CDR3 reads CASSIPGGLTGELFF. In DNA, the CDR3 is TGTGCCAGTAGTATTCCAGGTGGCCTCACCGGGGAGCTGTTTTTT.

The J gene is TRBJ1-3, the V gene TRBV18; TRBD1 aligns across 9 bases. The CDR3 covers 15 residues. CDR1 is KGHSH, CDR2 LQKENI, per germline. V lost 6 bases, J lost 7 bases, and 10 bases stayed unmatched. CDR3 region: CASSRVRDRVNTIYF. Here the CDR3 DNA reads TGTGCCAGCTCCCGCGTCCGGGACAGGGTGAACACCATATATTTT.

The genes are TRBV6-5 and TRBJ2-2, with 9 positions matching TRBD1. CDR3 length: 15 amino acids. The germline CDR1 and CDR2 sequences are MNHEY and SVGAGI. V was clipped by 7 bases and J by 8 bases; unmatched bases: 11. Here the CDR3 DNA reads TGTGCCAGCACCAAAATGACAGGGGGAGGAGGGGAGCTGTTTTTT. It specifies CASTKMTGGGGELFF.

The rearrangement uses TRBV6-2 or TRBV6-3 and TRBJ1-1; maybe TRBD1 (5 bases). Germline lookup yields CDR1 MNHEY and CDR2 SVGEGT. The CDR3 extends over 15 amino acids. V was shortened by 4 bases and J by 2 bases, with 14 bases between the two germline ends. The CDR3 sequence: CASSFRAGPNTEAFF. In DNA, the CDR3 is TGTGCCAGCAGTTTCCGGGCAGGGCCAAACACTGAAGCTTTCTTT.

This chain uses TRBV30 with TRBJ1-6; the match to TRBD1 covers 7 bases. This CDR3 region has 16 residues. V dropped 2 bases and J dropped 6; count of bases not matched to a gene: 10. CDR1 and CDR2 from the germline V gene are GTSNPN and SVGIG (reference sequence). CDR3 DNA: TGTGCCTGGAGTTCCTACCGGGACAGTTTTAATTCACCCCTCCACTTT. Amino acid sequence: CAWSSYRDSFNSPLHF. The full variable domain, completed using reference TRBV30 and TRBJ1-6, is SQTIHQWPATLVQPVGSPLSLECTVEGTSNPNLYWYRQAAGRGLQLLFYSVGIGQISSEVPQNLSASRPQDRQFILSSKKLLLSDSGFYLCAWSSYRDSFNSPLHFGNGTRLTVT.

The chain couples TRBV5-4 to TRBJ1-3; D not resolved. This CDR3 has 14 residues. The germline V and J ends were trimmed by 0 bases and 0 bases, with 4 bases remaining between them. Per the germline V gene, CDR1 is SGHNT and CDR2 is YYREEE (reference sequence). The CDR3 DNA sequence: TGTGCCAGCAGCTTGGAGCTCTCTGGAAACACCATATATTTT. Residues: CASSLELSGNTIYF.

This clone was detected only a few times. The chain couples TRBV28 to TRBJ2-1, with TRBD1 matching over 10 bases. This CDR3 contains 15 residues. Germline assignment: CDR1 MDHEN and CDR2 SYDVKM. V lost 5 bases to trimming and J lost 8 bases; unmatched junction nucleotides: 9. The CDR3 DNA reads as TGTGCCAGCAGTGGGGGACAGGGGAATAGGGATGAGCAGTTCTTC. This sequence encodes CASSGGQGNRDEQFF.

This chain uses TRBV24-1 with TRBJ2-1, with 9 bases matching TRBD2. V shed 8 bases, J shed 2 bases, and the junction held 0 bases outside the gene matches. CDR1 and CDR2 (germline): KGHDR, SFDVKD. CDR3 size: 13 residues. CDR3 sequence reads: CATTSGTYNEQFF. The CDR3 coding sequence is TGTGCCACCACTAGCGGGACCTACAATGAGCAGTTCTTC.

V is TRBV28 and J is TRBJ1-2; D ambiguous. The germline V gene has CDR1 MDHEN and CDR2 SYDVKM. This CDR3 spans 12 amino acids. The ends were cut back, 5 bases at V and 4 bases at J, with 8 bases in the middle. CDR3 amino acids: CASSKTAYGYTF. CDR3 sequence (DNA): TGTGCCAGCAGTAAAACAGCCTATGGCTACACCTTC.

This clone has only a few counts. Written as DNA, the CDR3 is TGTGCCAGCAGCTCCCCTATAAAGCCGAAAGCCTACGAGCAGTACTTC. It codes for CASSSPIKPKAYEQYF. This chain uses TRBV7-9 with TRBJ2-7; D is ambiguous. Trimming took off 4 bases at V and 2 bases at J, with 18 bases between the two ends. From germline, CDR1 is SEHNR and CDR2 FQNEAQ (reference sequence). The CDR3 loop spans 16 amino acids.

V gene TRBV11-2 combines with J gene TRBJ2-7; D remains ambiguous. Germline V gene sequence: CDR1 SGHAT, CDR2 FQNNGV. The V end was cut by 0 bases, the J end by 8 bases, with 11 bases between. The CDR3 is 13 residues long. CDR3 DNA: TGTGCCAGCAGCTTAGATGGCCTAGTAAAGCAGTACTTC. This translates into CASSLDGLVKQYF.

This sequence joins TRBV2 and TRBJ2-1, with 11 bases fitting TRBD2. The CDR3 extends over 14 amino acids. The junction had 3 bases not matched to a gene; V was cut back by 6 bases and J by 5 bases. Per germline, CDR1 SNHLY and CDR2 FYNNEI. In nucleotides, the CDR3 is TGTGCCAGCAGGGGGGGACTAGCGGACAATGAGCAGTTCTTC. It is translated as CASRGGLADNEQFF.

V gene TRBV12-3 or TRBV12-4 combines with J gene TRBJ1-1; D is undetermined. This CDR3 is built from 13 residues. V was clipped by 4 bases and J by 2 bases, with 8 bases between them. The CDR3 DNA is TGTGCCAGCAGTTCGACTGAAAACACTGAAGCTTTCTTT. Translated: CASSSTENTEAFF.

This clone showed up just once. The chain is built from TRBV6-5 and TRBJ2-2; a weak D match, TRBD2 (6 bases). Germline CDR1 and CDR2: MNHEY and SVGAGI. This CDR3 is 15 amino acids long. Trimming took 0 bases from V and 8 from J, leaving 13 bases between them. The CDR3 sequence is CASSYSTGVPGELFF. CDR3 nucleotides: TGTGCCAGCAGTTACTCGACGGGGGTCCCTGGGGAGCTGTTTTTT.

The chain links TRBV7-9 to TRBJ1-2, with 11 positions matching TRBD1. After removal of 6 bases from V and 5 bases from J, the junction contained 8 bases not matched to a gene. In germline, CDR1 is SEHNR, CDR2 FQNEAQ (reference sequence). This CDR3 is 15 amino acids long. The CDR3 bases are TGTGCCAGCAGTTCCGGACAGGGGGCAAAGTATGGCTACACCTTC. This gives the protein CASSSGQGAKYGYTF.

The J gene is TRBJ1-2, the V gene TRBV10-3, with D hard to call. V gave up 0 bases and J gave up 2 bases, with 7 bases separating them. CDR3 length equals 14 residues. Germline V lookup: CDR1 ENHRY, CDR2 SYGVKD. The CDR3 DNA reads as TGTGCCATCAGTGAGTCTGTAGAGAACTATGGCTACACCTTC. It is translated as CAISESVENYGYTF.

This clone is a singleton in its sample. The CDR3 nucleotides are TGTGCCAGCAGCTTGGCCGAGGCGGAGTCCACCTTC. It translates to CASSLAEAESTF. The V call is TRBV5-6, the J call TRBJ1-2; D remains unclear. The V gene's germline CDR1 is SGHDT and CDR2 YYEEEE. This CDR3 contains 12 residues. Trimming took off 0 bases at V and 13 bases at J, with 13 bases between the two ends.

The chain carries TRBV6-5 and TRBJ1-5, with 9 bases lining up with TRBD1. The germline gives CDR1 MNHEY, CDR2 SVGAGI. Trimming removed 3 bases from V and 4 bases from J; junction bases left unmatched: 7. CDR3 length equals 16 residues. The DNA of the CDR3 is TGTGCCAGCAGTTATTCTGGGACAGGGAAGAATCAGCCCCAGCATTTT. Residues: CASSYSGTGKNQPQHF.

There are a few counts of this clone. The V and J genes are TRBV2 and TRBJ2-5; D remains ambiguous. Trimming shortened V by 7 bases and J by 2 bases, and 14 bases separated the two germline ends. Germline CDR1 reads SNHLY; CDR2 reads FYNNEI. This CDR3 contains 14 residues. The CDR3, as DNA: TGTGCCAGCACCTTCGGTGGGCAGCAAGAGACCCAGTACTTC. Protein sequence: CASTFGGQQETQYF.

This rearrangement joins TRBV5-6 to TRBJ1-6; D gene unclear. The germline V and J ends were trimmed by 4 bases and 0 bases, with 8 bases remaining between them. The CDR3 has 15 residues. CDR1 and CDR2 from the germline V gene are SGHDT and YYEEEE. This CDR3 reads CASSHTSSYNSPLHF. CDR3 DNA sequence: TGTGCCAGCAGCCATACTAGCTCCTATAATTCACCCCTCCACTTT.

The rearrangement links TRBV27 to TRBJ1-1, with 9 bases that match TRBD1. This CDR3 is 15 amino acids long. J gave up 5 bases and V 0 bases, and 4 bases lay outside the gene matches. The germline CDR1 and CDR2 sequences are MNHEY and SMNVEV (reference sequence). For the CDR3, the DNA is TGTGCCAGCAGTTTATCGAACAGGGGGCGGACTGAAGCTTTCTTT. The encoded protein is CASSLSNRGRTEAFF.

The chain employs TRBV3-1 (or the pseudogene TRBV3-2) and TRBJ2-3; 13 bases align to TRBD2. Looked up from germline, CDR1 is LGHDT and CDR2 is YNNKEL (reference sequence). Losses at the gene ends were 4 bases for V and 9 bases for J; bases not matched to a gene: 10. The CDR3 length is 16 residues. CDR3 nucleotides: TGTGCCAGCAGCCCACTAGCGGGAGGGTCCGAGACAACGCAGTATTTT. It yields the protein CASSPLAGGSETTQYF.